The 13 T cell receptor beta chains given below trace back to one sample, sequenced in a study of identical twins. TCRdb called the 5' RACE reads again in MiXCR, with one record for every CDR3 protein. The table has roughly 700,000 distinct CDR3 sequences, more than 6.5% seen once. This sample also appeared in a second study, on yellow fever vaccine responses in identical twins.

The sample comprised PBMCs. All receptors come from a young woman in good health.

The chain uses TRBV7-9 and TRBJ2-1; 13 bases line up with TRBD2. The germline CDR1 and CDR2 sequences are SEHNR and FQNEAQ (reference sequence). This CDR3 has 16 amino acids. J was trimmed by 5 bases and V by 0 bases; bases with no gene match: 1. CDR3 loop: CASSLAGTSGDNEQFF. The CDR3, as DNA: TGTGCCAGCAGCTTAGCCGGGACTAGCGGGGACAATGAGCAGTTCTTC.

The rearrangement joins TRBV15 to TRBJ2-2; weak D call: TRBD1 (6 bases). Germline CDR1 reads LNHNV; CDR2 reads YYDKDF (reference sequence). V was shortened by 0 bases and J by 6 bases, with 14 bases between the two germline ends. The CDR3 is made up of 16 amino acids. The CDR3 DNA reads TGTGCCACCAGCAGAGATCTGGGGGCGAGGGCCGGGGAGCTGTTTTTT. Translation: CATSRDLGARAGELFF.

This clonotype came up many times. The chain recombines TRBV14 with TRBJ2-3; TRBD1 or TRBD2 may be the D gene (5 bases each). V was trimmed by 4 bases and J by 2 bases, leaving 13 bases between them. CDR3 length equals 15 residues. The germline V gene has CDR1 SGHDN and CDR2 FVKESK. CDR3 loop: CASSPPGTITDTQYF. The CDR3 DNA is TGTGCCAGCAGCCCCCCCGGGACCATCACAGATACGCAGTATTTT.

The table lists this clonotype with a few counts. The chain carries TRBV28 and TRBJ2-1, with 9 positions matching TRBD2. The germline V gene encodes CDR1 MDHEN and CDR2 SYDVKM. This CDR3 has 14 residues. V shed 8 bases, J shed 8 bases, and the junction held 10 bases outside the gene matches. The CDR3 reads CASGPSGEVHEQFF. In DNA, the CDR3 is TGTGCCAGCGGCCCTAGCGGGGAAGTCCATGAGCAGTTCTTC.

This clonotype was observed a handful of times. The rearrangement links TRBV15 to TRBJ2-7, with TRBD2 matching over 8 bases. Per germline, CDR1 LNHNV and CDR2 YYDKDF (reference sequence). V lost 8 bases and J lost 3; bases outside the gene matches: 6. The CDR3 totals 13 residues. CDR3 bases: TGTGCCACCTCGGGGGGGATCGGCTACGAGCAGTACTTC. Its protein product is CATSGGIGYEQYF. The full variable domain, its missing parts supplied by reference TRBV15 and TRBJ2-7, is DAMVIQNPRYQVTQFGKPVTLSCSQTLNHNVMYWYQQKSSQAPKLLFHYYDKDFNNEADTPDNFQSRRPNTSFCFLDIRSPGLGDTAMYLCATSGGIGYEQYFGPGTRLTVT.

This chain connects TRBV3-1 to TRBJ1-4, with 8 nucleotides matching TRBD1. The trim removed 1 base at V and 7 bases at J, leaving 8 bases unmatched. The CDR3 spans 16 residues. CDR1 is LGHDT and CDR2 is YNNKEL in the germline V gene (reference sequence). The CDR3 is CASSQARTGSSEKLFF. CDR3 DNA: TGTGCCAGCAGCCAAGCTCGGACAGGGTCATCTGAAAAACTGTTTTTT.

This clonotype has only a few counts. This chain links TRBV20-1 with TRBJ2-1, with TRBD2 matching over 11 bases. This CDR3 has 14 amino acids. CDR1 is DFQATT and CDR2 is SNEGSKA in the germline V gene (reference sequence). With 6 bases clipped from V and 7 bases from J, the junction kept 8 bases outside the gene matches. The DNA for the CDR3 is TGCAGTGCCACGACTAGCGGGACCAAAAATGAGCAGTTCTTC. This gives the protein CSATTSGTKNEQFF.

This clonotype was found a few times. The genes are TRBV24-1 and TRBJ2-1; the match to TRBD2 covers 12 bases. The CDR3 contains 15 residues. Germline-derived CDR1 and CDR2 are KGHDR and SFDVKD. The junction had 2 bases not matched to a gene; V was cut back by 4 bases and J by 5 bases. DNA of the CDR3: TGTGCCACCAGTGACGGACTAGCGGGAAACAATGAGCAGTTCTTC. Protein: CATSDGLAGNNEQFF.

This clonotype was seen a few times. The chain couples TRBV20-1 to TRBJ1-2, with D hard to call. The CDR3 runs to 13 residues. V was cut by 0 bases and J by 3 bases, with 8 bases left in between. CDR1 is DFQATT and CDR2 is SNEGSKA in the germline V gene (reference sequence). DNA of the CDR3: TGCAGTGCTAGAGATATGGCAGACTATGGCTACACCTTC. This encodes CSARDMADYGYTF.

The chain has TRBV29-1 and TRBJ2-5; D remains ambiguous. The V end lost 6 bases, the J end lost 1 base, and 12 bases lay between the germline ends. The CDR3 covers 13 residues. CDR1 is SQVTM, CDR2 ANQGSEA, per germline. This CDR3 reads CSVTPWTQETQYF. In DNA form, the CDR3 reads TGCAGCGTGACCCCCTGGACCCAAGAGACCCAGTACTTC. The full variable domain, in which reference TRBV29-1 and TRBJ2-5 provide the parts outside the CDR3, is SAVISQKPSRDICQRGTSLTIQCQVDSQVTMMFWYRQQPGQSLTLIATANQGSEATYESGFVIDKFPISRPNLTFSTLTVSNMSPEDSSIYLCSVTPWTQETQYFGPGTRLLVL.

This clonotype has only a few counts. The chain joins TRBV6-1 to TRBJ1-1, with D hard to call. The V and J ends lost 6 bases and 12 bases respectively, with 20 bases between them. The CDR3 length is 13 residues. Germline loops: CDR1 MNHNS, CDR2 SASEGT. The CDR3 DNA reads as TGTGCCAGCAGCCCGAAAGGGTCCCCTTGGTCTTTCTTT. It encodes CASSPKGSPWSFF.

The J gene is TRBJ1-5, the V gene TRBV5-5, with 9 bases aligning to TRBD1. Trimming took 1 base from V and 8 from J; bases not matched to a gene: 7. There are 15 residues in the CDR3. Germline V gene lookup returns CDR1 SGHKS and CDR2 YYEKEE (reference sequence). CDR3: CASSLRTGGREPQHF. The CDR3 coding sequence is TGTGCCAGCAGCTTGCGTACAGGGGGCAGAGAGCCCCAGCATTTT. The full variable domain, completed using reference TRBV5-5 and TRBJ1-5, is DAGVTQSPTHLIKTRGQQVTLRCSPISGHKSVSWYQQVLGQGPQFIFQYYEKEERGRGNFPDRFSARQFPNYSSELNVNALLLGDSALYLCASSLRTGGREPQHFGDGTRLSIL.

Only a few counts were recorded for this clonotype. The chain recombines TRBV7-9 with TRBJ2-3; 10 nucleotides match TRBD2. CDR3 size: 15 residues. Trimming at V came to 5 bases and at J to 2 bases, leaving 4 bases not matched to a gene. Germline V lookup: CDR1 SEHNR, CDR2 FQNEAQ (reference sequence). The CDR3 sequence is CASSRAGGNTDTQYF. CDR3 nucleotide sequence: TGTGCCAGCAGCAGAGCGGGAGGGAACACAGATACGCAGTATTTT.